Sequencing of this TCR beta chain was carried out in a study of post-analysis software for immune sequencing data. Study-level findings and limits: The five TRBV segments detected at higher frequency in patients than in controls included TRBV5-6, TRBV5-1 and TRBV20-1.

This clonotype appeared a few times. The target antigen is unknown. CDR3 length: 14 residues. V shed 5 bases and J 5 bases; nucleotides not matched to a gene: 7. CDR1 MNHEY and CDR2 SVGAGI come from the germline V gene. Presence of unique molecular identifiers characterized the TCR beta cDNA libraries. TCRdb itself ran the PCR reads through MiXCR, one entry per CDR3 protein. The sample shows approximately 360,000 distinct CDR3 sequences, 30% to 45% of them seen only once. The clonotype comes from a girl aged 10 to 17 with multiple sclerosis. The rearrangement joins TRBV6-5 to TRBJ1-2, with 8 bases that match TRBD1. Input material: blood. The CDR3: CASSGQGAKYGYTF. CDR3 nucleotides: TGTGCCAGCAGTGGCCAGGGGGCAAAGTATGGCTACACCTTC.